Below are 4 T cell receptor beta chains sequenced from a single sample in a study of cytomegalovirus exposure and HLA in healthy donors. PCR primers comprised 60 Vbeta and 13 Jbeta primers. Some clones are missing from TCRdb's copy, which holds only in-frame ones; the method was immunoSEQ multiplex PCR. This table has about 120,000 clones, around three quarters appearing once. Sequencing used PBMCs. These receptors originate from a man aged 25-40 years in good health and CMV-seropositive.

V and J are TRBV5-4 and TRBJ2-1, with a tentative D call TRBD2 (5 bases). Germline V gene sequence: CDR1 SGHNT, CDR2 YYREEE (reference sequence). The V and J ends lost 0 bases and 8 bases respectively, with 15 bases between them. This CDR3 has 15 amino acids. The chain's CDR3 is CASSLVGGRVHEQFF. CDR3 in DNA: TGTGCCAGCAGCTTGGTGGGCGGGCGGGTTCATGAGCAGTTCTTC.

This chain connects TRBV5-1 to TRBJ2-7; D possibly corresponds to TRBD1 (6 bases). The CDR3 consists of 15 residues. V was cut by 3 bases and J by 2 bases, with 15 bases left in between. Germline V gene lookup returns CDR1 SGHRS and CDR2 YFSETQ. CDR3 nucleotide sequence: TGCGCCAGCAGCTATACGGACAGAACAACCTACGAGCAGTACTTC. This translates into CASSYTDRTTYEQYF.

This clone appeared a few times. This chain uses TRBV6-5 with TRBJ1-4, with 7 bases matching TRBD1. Germline V gene lookup returns CDR1 MNHEY and CDR2 SVGAGI. The CDR3 has 15 residues. Losses at the gene ends were 6 bases for V and 8 bases for J; bases not matched to a gene: 12. The CDR3 loop reads CASRTRGGENEKLFF. In nucleotides, the CDR3 is TGTGCCAGCAGGACGAGAGGGGGCGAAAACGAAAAACTGTTTTTT.

This chain's CDR3 is CASSIGTGREQFF. CDR3 nucleotide sequence: TGTGCCAGCAGTATCGGTACAGGGCGGGAGCAGTTCTTC. This sequence joins TRBV7-9 and TRBJ2-1; D might be TRBD1 (6 bases). The CDR3 has 13 amino acids. The germline V and J ends were trimmed by 6 bases and 10 bases, with 16 bases remaining between them. Germline CDR1 reads SEHNR; CDR2 reads FQNEAQ (reference sequence).